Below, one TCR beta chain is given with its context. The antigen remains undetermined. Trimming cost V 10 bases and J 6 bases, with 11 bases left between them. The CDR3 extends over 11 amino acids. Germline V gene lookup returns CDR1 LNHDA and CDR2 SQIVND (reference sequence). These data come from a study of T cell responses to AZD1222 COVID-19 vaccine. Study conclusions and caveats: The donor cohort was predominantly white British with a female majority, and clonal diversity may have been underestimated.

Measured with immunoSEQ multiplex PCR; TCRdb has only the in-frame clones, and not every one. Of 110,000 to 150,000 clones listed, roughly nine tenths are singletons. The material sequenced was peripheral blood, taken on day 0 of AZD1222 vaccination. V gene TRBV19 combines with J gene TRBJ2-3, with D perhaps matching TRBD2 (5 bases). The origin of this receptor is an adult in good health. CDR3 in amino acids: CATEGWDTQYF. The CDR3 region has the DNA TGTGCCACTGAGGGTTGGGATACGCAGTATTTT. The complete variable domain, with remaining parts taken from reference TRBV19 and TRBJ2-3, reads DGGITQSPKYLFRKEGQNVTLSCEQNLNHDAMYWYRQDPGQGLRLIYYSQIVNDFQKGDIAEGYSVSREKKESFPLTVTSAQKNPTAFYLCATEGWDTQYFGPGTRLTVL.